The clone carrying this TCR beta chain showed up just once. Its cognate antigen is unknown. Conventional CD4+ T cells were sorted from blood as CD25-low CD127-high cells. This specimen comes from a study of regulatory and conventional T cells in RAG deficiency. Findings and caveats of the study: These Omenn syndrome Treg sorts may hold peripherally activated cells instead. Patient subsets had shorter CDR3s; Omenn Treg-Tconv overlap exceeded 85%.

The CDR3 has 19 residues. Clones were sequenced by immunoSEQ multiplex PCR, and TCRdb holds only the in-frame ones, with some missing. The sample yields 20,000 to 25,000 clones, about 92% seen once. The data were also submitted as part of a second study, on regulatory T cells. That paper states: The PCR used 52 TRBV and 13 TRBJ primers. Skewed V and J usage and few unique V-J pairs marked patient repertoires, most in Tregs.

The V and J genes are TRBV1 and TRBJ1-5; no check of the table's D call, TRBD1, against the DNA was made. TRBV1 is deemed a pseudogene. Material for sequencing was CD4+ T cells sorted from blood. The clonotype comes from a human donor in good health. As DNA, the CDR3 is TGCACCAGCAGCCAAGAGCAGGGCGAAGGTTTGAGGAGCAATCAGCCCCAGCATTTT. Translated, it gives CTSSQEQGEGLRSNQPQHF.